The 23 T cell receptor beta chains listed next were all sequenced from one sample in a study of T-cell memory formation after mild COVID-19. TCRdb recomputed calls from the 5' RACE reads with MiXCR, one row per CDR3 protein. This repertoire shows under 110,000 distinct CDR3 sequences, over 15% found once; its top ten account for approximately 28%. Sequences were obtained from PBMCs or a T cell subset sorted from them (not recorded which). The receptors come from an adult woman who had mild COVID-19 (a few samples of this study predate the infection). Cell type and time point are not known.

This clonotype was found once. The V call is TRBV12-3 or TRBV12-4, the J call TRBJ1-5, with D possibly TRBD1 on 5 matching bases. This CDR3 region has 14 residues. V was cut by 4 bases and J by 2 bases, with 9 bases left in between. CDR3 sequence: CASSWGGRNQPQHF. In DNA, the CDR3 is TGTGCCAGCAGTTGGGGGGGTCGCAATCAGCCCCAGCATTTT.

V usage is TRBV11-2 and J usage is TRBJ1-1; no clear D gene. Germline values: CDR1 SGHAT, CDR2 FQNNGV. The CDR3 has 15 residues. Trimming took 3 bases from V and 2 from J, leaving 13 bases between them. In nucleotides, the CDR3 is TGTGCCAGCAGCTTCCTGGTGGTTGCCAACACTGAAGCTTTCTTT. Amino acids: CASSFLVVANTEAFF. Full variable domain (rest looked up from reference TRBV11-2 and TRBJ1-1): EAGVAQSPRYKIIEKRQSVAFWCNPISGHATLYWYQQILGQGPKLLIQFQNNGVVDDSQLPKDRFSAERLKGVDSTLKIQPAKLEDSAVYLCASSFLVVANTEAFFGQGTRLTVV.

The rearrangement uses TRBV29-1 and TRBJ2-2; D is undetermined. Germline loops: CDR1 SQVTM, CDR2 ANQGSEA. The CDR3 has 14 residues. With 3 bases removed from V and 2 bases from J, the gap between germline ends came to 10 bases. This chain's CDR3 is CSVDSRKNTGELFF. CDR3 sequence (DNA): TGCAGCGTTGACTCCAGAAAAAACACCGGGGAGCTGTTTTTT.

This clonotype has a handful of counts. The chain is built from TRBV4-3 and TRBJ2-7; 8 bases agree with TRBD1. Unmatched junction bases numbered 13, after V lost 4 bases and J lost 5 bases. The CDR3 spans 16 residues. CDR1 LGHNA and CDR2 YSLEER come from the germline V gene. The CDR3 DNA sequence: TGCGCCAGCAGCCGGACCCCCGGACAGGGTGGCGACGAGCAGTACTTC. Amino acids: CASSRTPGQGGDEQYF.

This clonotype was seen a few times. V gene TRBV7-6 combines with J gene TRBJ2-2; D remains ambiguous. The CDR3 runs to 14 residues. V was clipped by 3 bases and J by 5 bases, with 10 bases between them. Per germline, CDR1 SGHVS and CDR2 FNYEAQ. CDR3: CASSFGALTGELFF. For the CDR3, the DNA is TGTGCCAGCAGCTTCGGAGCGTTAACCGGGGAGCTGTTTTTT.

This clonotype was counted between two and nine times. The chain is built from TRBV7-9 and TRBJ1-1; possibly TRBD1 for D (6 bases). The CDR3 is made up of 14 amino acids. Germline-derived CDR1 and CDR2 are SEHNR and FQNEAQ (reference sequence). The ends were cut back, 2 bases at V and 4 bases at J, with 11 bases in the middle. The CDR3 nucleotides are TGTGCCAGCAGCTTACCACAGGGAGCCACTGAAGCTTTCTTT. Protein: CASSLPQGATEAFF. Combining the CDR3 with reference TRBV7-9 and TRBJ1-1 gives the whole variable domain DTGVSQNPRHKITKRGQNVTFRCDPISEHNRLYWYRQTLGQGPEFLTYFQNEAQLEKSRLLSDRFSAERPKGSFSTLEIQRTEQGDSAMYLCASSLPQGATEAFFGQGTRLTVV.

This clonotype turned up a few times. The chain is built from TRBV4-3 and TRBJ2-1; D gene uncertain. Germline V gives CDR1 LGHNA, CDR2 YSLEER. V was trimmed by 0 bases and J by 4 bases, leaving 7 bases between them. CDR3 length: 14 amino acids. CDR3 region: CASSQDVGYNEQFF. The CDR3 coding sequence is TGCGCCAGCAGCCAAGATGTCGGGTACAATGAGCAGTTCTTC.

The V call is TRBV3-1, the J call TRBJ2-3, with 10 nucleotides matching TRBD2. The germline gives CDR1 LGHDT, CDR2 YNNKEL (reference sequence). The V gene end was trimmed by 1 base and the J gene end by 2 bases; junction bases not matched to a gene: 3. The CDR3 is 16 amino acids. CDR3 loop: CASSQGTSGVTDTQYF. The CDR3, as DNA: TGTGCCAGCAGCCAAGGCACTAGCGGGGTCACAGATACGCAGTATTTT.

The genes are TRBV4-3 and TRBJ2-1; D not resolved. V gave up 0 bases and J gave up 5 bases, with 5 bases separating them. Germline values: CDR1 LGHNA, CDR2 YSLEER. This CDR3 has 13 amino acids. The CDR3 sequence: CASSQDGDNEQFF. For the CDR3, the DNA is TGCGCCAGCAGCCAAGATGGAGACAATGAGCAGTTCTTC.

V and J are TRBV6-5 and TRBJ2-1, with D perhaps matching TRBD2 (6 bases). This CDR3 is built from 14 residues. The germline V gene encodes CDR1 MNHEY and CDR2 SVGAGI. The V end lost 7 bases, the J end lost 3 bases, and 13 bases lay between the germline ends. The DNA of the CDR3 is TGTGCCAGCACTAGGCAGGGACTCTACAATGAGCAGTTCTTC. It is translated as CASTRQGLYNEQFF.

The gene calls are TRBV5-1 and TRBJ2-5, with 9 nucleotides matching TRBD1. Per germline, CDR1 SGHRS and CDR2 YFSETQ. V dropped 5 bases and J dropped 4; count of bases not matched to a gene: 6. The CDR3 length is 14 residues. The CDR3 DNA sequence: TGCGCCAGCAGAGTCTTGGACAGGGGAGAGACCCAGTACTTC. This gives the protein CASRVLDRGETQYF.

The chain recombines TRBV15 with TRBJ2-7; 9 bases are a match to TRBD1. The CDR3 is 12 amino acids. Trimming at V came to 8 bases and at J to 5 bases, leaving 4 bases not matched to a gene. Germline V lookup: CDR1 LNHNV, CDR2 YYDKDF (reference sequence). CDR3 sequence reads: CATDRGDNEQYF. As DNA, the CDR3 is TGTGCCACCGACAGGGGGGATAACGAGCAGTACTTC. Full variable domain (outside the CDR3, taken from reference TRBV15 and TRBJ2-7): DAMVIQNPRYQVTQFGKPVTLSCSQTLNHNVMYWYQQKSSQAPKLLFHYYDKDFNNEADTPDNFQSRRPNTSFCFLDIRSPGLGDTAMYLCATDRGDNEQYFGPGTRLTVT.

The chain employs TRBV20-1 and TRBJ1-6; tentative D call: TRBD1 (5 bases). The germline gives CDR1 DFQATT, CDR2 SNEGSKA (reference sequence). The ends were cut back, 3 bases at V and 8 bases at J, with 8 bases in the middle. This CDR3 is 12 amino acids long. CDR3 DNA sequence: TGCAGTGCTAGGGGACTCGATTCACCCCTCCACTTT. This encodes CSARGLDSPLHF.

The sample holds a few counts of this clonotype. The chain uses TRBV27 and TRBJ2-3; TRBD2 aligns across 11 bases. This CDR3 comprises 18 residues. Losses at the gene ends were 2 bases for V and 3 bases for J; bases not matched to a gene: 10. Germline V gene sequence: CDR1 MNHEY, CDR2 SMNVEV (reference sequence). The CDR3 nucleotides read TGTGCCAGCAGTTTACGACCGCCGGGACTAGCGGAAACAGATACGCAGTATTTT. Translating it yields CASSLRPPGLAETDTQYF.

The gene calls are TRBV23-1 and TRBJ2-1; D gene unclear. TRBV23-1 qualifies as an ORF whose function is uncertain. The CDR3 extends over 18 amino acids. Trimming removed 0 bases at V and 0 bases at J, with 15 bases between. The CDR3 region has the DNA TGCGCCAGCAGTCAATCGGGCGGCCCCCCTAACTCCTACAATGAGCAGTTCTTC. It codes for CASSQSGGPPNSYNEQFF.

This chain links TRBV4-1 with TRBJ2-1; tentative D call: TRBD2 (5 bases). The germline V gene encodes CDR1 MGHRA and CDR2 YSYEKL. The CDR3 is 15 amino acids. The V and J ends lost 1 base and 1 base respectively, with 8 bases between them. This CDR3 is CASSQGTASYNEQFF. The CDR3 DNA reads TGCGCCAGCAGCCAAGGGACTGCATCCTACAATGAGCAGTTCTTC.

The chain has TRBV19 and TRBJ2-2; D not resolved. CDR3 length: 14 amino acids. CDR1 LNHDA and CDR2 SQIVND come from the germline V gene (reference sequence). Trimming left V 3 bases short and J 4 bases short, with 9 bases between. The CDR3 reads CASSMLDRTGELFF. Written as DNA, the CDR3 is TGTGCCAGTAGTATGTTAGACCGCACCGGGGAGCTGTTTTTT.

V gene TRBV7-9 combines with J gene TRBJ2-3, with 8 nucleotides matching TRBD2. The ends lost 5 bases at V and 2 bases at J; junction bases unmatched: 6. This CDR3 comprises 15 residues. In germline, CDR1 is SEHNR, CDR2 FQNEAQ (reference sequence). CDR3 residues: CASSRAGDLTDTQYF. CDR3 bases: TGTGCCAGCAGCCGAGCGGGAGACCTCACAGATACGCAGTATTTT.

The chain uses TRBV12-3 or TRBV12-4 and TRBJ1-5; possibly TRBD1 for D (5 bases). The CDR3 consists of 15 residues. Trimming shortened V by 7 bases and J by 1 base, and 14 bases separated the two germline ends. CDR3 loop: CASTYTWGSNQPQHF. In DNA form, the CDR3 reads TGTGCCAGCACCTATACTTGGGGCAGCAATCAGCCCCAGCATTTT.

The V gene is TRBV14, the J gene TRBJ2-7, with 10 bases matching TRBD2. This CDR3 contains 16 residues. The ends lost 0 bases at V and 4 bases at J; junction bases unmatched: 6. Looked up from germline, CDR1 is SGHDN and CDR2 is FVKESK. The CDR3: CASSQDYPSGSYEQYF. The CDR3 bases are TGTGCCAGCAGCCAAGATTATCCTAGCGGGAGTTACGAGCAGTACTTC. The full variable domain, in which reference TRBV14 and TRBJ2-7 provide the parts outside the CDR3, is EAGVTQFPSHSVIEKGQTVTLRCDPISGHDNLYWYRRVMGKEIKFLLHFVKESKQDESGMPNNRFLAERTGGTYSTLKVQPAELEDSGVYFCASSQDYPSGSYEQYFGPGTRLTVT.

A few counts support this clonotype. The chain links TRBV18 to TRBJ2-1; D not resolved. V lost 0 bases to trimming and J lost 4 bases, with 7 bases between them. The CDR3 has 14 amino acids. Per germline, CDR1 KGHSH and CDR2 LQKENI. The CDR3 DNA reads TGTGCCAGCTCACCACCGTCAAGGTACAATGAGCAGTTCTTC. It encodes CASSPPSRYNEQFF. Looking up the rest from reference TRBV18 and TRBJ2-1 gives the full variable domain: NAGVMQNPRHLVRRRGQEARLRCSPMKGHSHVYWYRQLPEEGLKFMVYLQKENIIDESGMPKERFSAEFPKEGPSILRIQQVVRGDSAAYFCASSPPSRYNEQFFGPGTRLTVL.

This clonotype was recorded only once. V usage is TRBV30 and J usage is TRBJ2-3; D may be TRBD2 (6 bases). Trimming left V 4 bases short and J 2 bases short, with 13 bases between. CDR1 is GTSNPN and CDR2 is SVGIG in the germline V gene (reference sequence). The CDR3 runs 14 residues. CDR3 nucleotide sequence: TGTGCCTGGAACGGAGGCGGGGACACAGATACGCAGTATTTT. The encoded protein is CAWNGGGDTDTQYF. The complete variable domain, with remaining parts taken from reference TRBV30 and TRBJ2-3, reads SQTIHQWPATLVQPVGSPLSLECTVEGTSNPNLYWYRQAAGRGLQLLFYSVGIGQISSEVPQNLSASRPQDRQFILSSKKLLLSDSGFYLCAWNGGGDTDTQYFGPGTRLTVL.

This chain uses TRBV24-1 with TRBJ2-6, with a possible D match to TRBD1 (6 bases). The CDR3 is made up of 18 amino acids. Between the trimmed V and J ends, which lost 9 bases and 2 bases, there was a span of 22 bases. CDR1 KGHDR and CDR2 SFDVKD come from the germline V gene. The CDR3 is CATGPGHRVTAGANVLTF. CDR3 DNA: TGTGCCACCGGCCCAGGACACAGGGTAACAGCTGGGGCCAACGTCCTGACTTTC.